The T cell receptor beta chain under discussion was sequenced for a study of Graves' ophthalmopathy and Graves' hyperthyroidism. Study-level results: Separation of ophthalmopathy from stable hyperthyroidism was achieved by a 13-signature model, at approximately 88% sensitivity and under 82% specificity. In blood, most expanded thyroid clonotypes above 0.001 frequency were also detected.

This CDR3 contains 14 residues. To note about this clonotype: Its antigen is currently unknown. Relative to the germline gene, one junction end is altered; a read error may explain this.

Amplification targeted the TCR beta CDR3 regions, with RNA transcripts as the source material. RT-PCR with HTBI primers came first, then second-round multiplex PCR. TCRdb redid the calling of the multiplex PCR reads with MiXCR, one entry per CDR3 protein. The sample lists 680,000 or so distinct CDR3 sequences, about 20% occurring once. The chain employs TRBV12-3 or TRBV12-4 and TRBJ2-5; a possible D gene is TRBD2 (5 bases). The sequence derives from a woman younger than 35 with stable Graves' hyperthyroidism. Some clones in this sample may be carry-over from other donors' samples. Sequencing was carried out using peripheral blood. CDR3 DNA: TGTGCCAGCAGTTTAGAAGGGAGACAAGAGACCCAGGACTTC. Its protein product is CASSLEGRQETQDF.